This T cell receptor beta chain was profiled in a study of T cells after posttransplantation cyclophosphamide. Study results and limitations: Recipient CMV seropositivity and CMV reactivation strongly tracked TRB clonality. Donor CD8+ memory clones often dominated recipient blood repertoires at later times.

This clone was observed a few times. What it recognizes is unknown. This related bone marrow graft donor gave peripheral blood on the day of marrow donation. The CDR3 length is 13 residues. The germline gives CDR1 SQVTM, CDR2 ANQGSEA. The ends were cut back, 3 bases at V and 1 base at J, with 8 bases in the middle. TCRdb keeps only in-frame clones here, not all; method: immunoSEQ multiplex PCR. The repertoire consists of about 40,000 clones, none detected only once. V is TRBV29-1 and J is TRBJ2-3, with D maybe TRBD1 (6 bases). The receptor comes from a man aged 30 to 45 in good health and a related stem cell transplant donor. Sequences were obtained from PBMCs. CDR3 region: CSVEWGRTDTQYF. CDR3 bases: TGCAGCGTTGAGTGGGGGCGCACAGATACGCAGTATTTT.